Listed below are T cell receptor beta chains from one sample, sequenced in a study of OX40 agonist ivuxolimab in advanced cancers. The protocol was immunoSEQ multiplex PCR, while the TCRdb copy is restricted to in-frame clones and leaves out a portion. The table records 55,000 to 85,000 clones, about 85% of them present only once. The sequenced sample was CD4+ or CD8+ T cells sorted from blood, obtained in a trial of the OX40 agonist ivuxolimab. The receptor source for this set is an adult with an advanced solid tumor such as melanoma, head and neck, liver or kidney cancer. Each CDR3 is given with its conserved first and last residue. A D gene is named only where the DNA matches it firmly. Clone size is given for some rows only: seen once, a few or many times, or a class if the clone is expanded.

clone_size,d_call,j_call,v_call,cdr3_nt,cdr3_aa
NA,NA,TRBJ1-4,TRBV6-5,TGTGCCAGCACGGCTGGCCAGGTCAATAATGAAAAACTGTTTTTT,CASTAGQVNNEKLFF
NA,NA,TRBJ2-1,TRBV5-1,TGCGCCAGCAGGTCCGGGATAATGGGGAACAATGAGCAGTTCTTC,CASRSGIMGNNEQFF
NA,TRBD1,TRBJ1-2,TRBV6-4,TGTGCCAGCAGCTCCGGGACAGGGACCTATGGCTACACCTTC,CASSSGTGTYGYTF
NA,TRBD1,TRBJ1-6,TRBV18,TGTGCCAGCTCAGGGGACAGGGGGCGAATCTCACCCCTCCACTTT,CASSGDRGRISPLHF
once,NA,TRBJ1-3,TRBV5-1,TGCGCCAGCAGCCCACAGGTTTCTGGAAACACCATATATTTT,CASSPQVSGNTIYF
NA,NA,TRBJ2-7,TRBV18,TGTGCCAGCTCACAAGACAGGGAGGGCGAGCAGTACTTC,CASSQDREGEQYF
NA,NA,TRBJ2-3,TRBV4-2,TGTGCCAGCAGCCAAGACACGGCTCGTACGCAGTATTTT,CASSQDTARTQYF
NA,NA,TRBJ1-5,TRBV4-1,TGCGCCAGCAGCCATGTCGGGGATCAGCCCCAGCATTTT,CASSHVGDQPQHF
NA,TRBD1,TRBJ1-2,TRBV18,TGTGCCAGCTCACCTTATTCAACAGGGGTGAGGGATGGCTACACCTTC,CASSPYSTGVRDGYTF
once,TRBD1,TRBJ2-3,TRBV5-1,TGCGCCAGCAGCAAGGGACAGGAGGCAGATACGCAGTATTTT,CASSKGQEADTQYF
once,TRBD1,TRBJ2-3,TRBV5-1,TGCGCCAGCAGCGTGGGACAGGGCAGGACAGATACGCAGTATTTT,CASSVGQGRTDTQYF
NA,TRBD1,TRBJ2-4,TRBV5-3,TGTGCCAGAAGCTTGGGAGGGGGCGCAGACAAAAACATTCAGTACTTC,CARSLGGGADKNIQYF
NA,NA,TRBJ1-2,TRBV6-5,TGTGCCAGCAGTTACGGCCCCGGGGGAAATTATGGCTACACCTTC,CASSYGPGGNYGYTF
once,NA,TRBJ1-2,TRBV19,TGTGCCAGTAGTATTTATTACAGCTCTAACTATGGCTACACCTTC,CASSIYYSSNYGYTF
NA,NA,TRBJ2-5,TRBV6-6,TGTGCCAGCAGGCGACACCAAGAGACCCAGTACTTC,CASRRHQETQYF
NA,TRBD2,TRBJ2-3,TRBV4-2,TGTGCCAGCAGCCAAGATCGAAGCGGGGGGACAGATACGCAGTATTTT,CASSQDRSGGTDTQYF
NA,NA,TRBJ1-2,TRBV6-6,TGTGCCAGCAGTGCTAATGAGGGCTACACCTTC,CASSANEGYTF
NA,NA,TRBJ2-1,TRBV18,TGTGCCAGCTCACCACCCCAGGGGCCTAAGAATGAGCAGTTCTTC,CASSPPQGPKNEQFF
NA,NA,TRBJ2-1,TRBV10-1,TGCGCCAGCCAAGACAGGTCACCCTACAATGAGCAGTTCTTC,CASQDRSPYNEQFF
NA,TRBD2,TRBJ2-1,TRBV7-8,TGTGCCAGCAGCTCCAGTAGACTAGCGGGGTTCTCTTACAATGAGCAGTTCTTC,CASSSSRLAGFSYNEQFF
NA,NA,TRBJ1-2,TRBV6-5,TGTGCCAGCAGTACAAATTTAGCAGCGGGCTATGGCTACACCTTC,CASSTNLAAGYGYTF
NA,NA,TRBJ1-5,TRBV6-6,TGTGCCAGCAGTTACGGCAGTAATCAGCCCCAGCATTTT,CASSYGSNQPQHF
once,NA,TRBJ1-6,TRBV6-6,TGTGCCAGCAGTCGCAGGGGCTCACCCCTCCACTTT,CASSRRGSPLHF
NA,NA,TRBJ1-3,TRBV6-5,TGTGCCAGCAGTTACTCCATCTCTGGAAACACCATATATTTT,CASSYSISGNTIYF
medium-sized,NA,TRBJ1-5,TRBV19,TGTGCCAGTACCAGAACAAGTCAGCCCCAGCATTTT,CASTRTSQPQHF
NA,NA,TRBJ2-1,TRBV5-1,TGCGCCAGCAGCTTGCGAACAGGGAATCAGGCTGAGCAGTTCTTC,CASSLRTGNQAEQFF
NA,TRBD1,TRBJ2-3,TRBV10-3,TGTGCCGCCGCCGGGACAGGTGGGAGCACAGATACGCAGTATTTT,CAAAGTGGSTDTQYF
NA,TRBD1,TRBJ1-2,TRBV5-6,TGTGCCAGCAGCTTGGTCGGTCGGACAGGTGACTATGGCTACACCTTC,CASSLVGRTGDYGYTF
NA,NA,TRBJ2-7,TRBV7-2,TGTGCCAGCAGCATAGGCGGTGGGCAGCTCTACGAGCAGTACTTC,CASSIGGGQLYEQYF
NA,NA,TRBJ1-1,TRBV5-1,TGCGCCAGCAGCTTGTCCATAGGATCGGGAACTGAAGCTTTCTTT,CASSLSIGSGTEAFF
NA,NA,TRBJ1-2,TRBV7-2,TGTGCCAGCAGCTTGATACAGGGAATTGATGGCTACACCTTC,CASSLIQGIDGYTF
few,NA,TRBJ1-5,TRBV19,TGTGCCAGTAGTATAGACGGTTATAGCAATCAGCCCCAGCATTTT,CASSIDGYSNQPQHF
few,NA,TRBJ1-1,TRBV6-6,TGTGCCAGCAGTTACCCGCCCCCACAAGGAGAAGCTTTCTTT,CASSYPPPQGEAFF
NA,NA,TRBJ1-2,TRBV25-1,TGTGCCAGTACTGAGCAGGGGATGTATGGCTACACCTTC,CASTEQGMYGYTF
NA,NA,TRBJ1-1,TRBV7-2,TGTGCCAGCAGCCCCAGGACCTACATGAACACTGAAGCTTTCTTT,CASSPRTYMNTEAFF
NA,TRBD1,TRBJ1-2,TRBV6-5,TGTGCCACCTCGACCCGGGACAGGTTACATGGCTACACCTTC,CATSTRDRLHGYTF
NA,NA,TRBJ2-1,TRBV7-2,TGTGCCAGCAGCTCCCAGGGCCCCAATGAGCAGTTCTTC,CASSSQGPNEQFF
NA,TRBD1,TRBJ1-1,TRBV18,TGTGCCAGCTCACCGAACAGGGGTAACACTGAAGCTTTCTTT,CASSPNRGNTEAFF
NA,NA,TRBJ1-5,TRBV18,TGTGCCAGCTCAACGGGGACACGAGCGGGTCAGCCCCAGCATTTT,CASSTGTRAGQPQHF
NA,TRBD2,TRBJ2-5,TRBV7-7,TGTGCCAGCAGTTATCTAGCGGGGCCTCAAGAGACCCAGTACTTC,CASSYLAGPQETQYF
NA,NA,TRBJ2-2,TRBV15,TGTGCCACCAGCTCCCTCCGTGGGGCCCGGGAGCTGTTTTTT,CATSSLRGARELFF
NA,TRBD2,TRBJ2-3,TRBV4-1,TGCGCCAGCAGCCAAGTCGAGACTAGCGGGGTTCCCGATACGCAGTATTTT,CASSQVETSGVPDTQYF